This T cell receptor beta chain stems from a study of blood T cell repertoires in COVID-19. The assay was immunoSEQ multiplex PCR, and TCRdb's table has in-frame clones only and misses some. The repertoire holds fewer than 350,000 clones, with around four fifths as singletons. The germline V gene has CDR1 LGHDT and CDR2 YNNKEL (reference sequence). The CDR3 has 13 residues. Trimming removed 1 base at V and 6 bases at J, with 10 bases between. Sequenced material: peripheral blood. The chain has TRBV3-1 (or the pseudogene TRBV3-2) and TRBJ2-7; no reliable D call. This receptor was identified in a woman in her forties or fifties with active or convalescent COVID-19. The CDR3 loop is CASSQGERREQYF. DNA for the CDR3: TGTGCCAGCAGCCAAGGAGAGCGCCGCGAGCAGTACTTC.